This entry lists 15 T cell receptor beta chains sequenced from one sample in a study of blood T cell repertoires in COVID-19. Some clones are missing from TCRdb's copy, which holds only in-frame ones; the method was immunoSEQ multiplex PCR. The table lists approximately 330,000 clones, 87% of them singletons, with 9.5% to 10% in the top ten. The sequenced sample was peripheral blood. The receptors originated from a young man with COVID-19, enrolled during active disease.

The rearrangement uses TRBV19 and TRBJ1-1, with a possible D match to TRBD1 (6 bases). The CDR3 is made up of 14 amino acids. The germline V gene has CDR1 LNHDA and CDR2 SQIVND (reference sequence). V was trimmed by 9 bases and J by 4 bases, leaving 18 bases between them. The CDR3 protein is CASNEGGLGTEAFF. The CDR3 coding sequence is TGTGCCAGCAATGAAGGGGGTTTGGGCACTGAAGCTTTCTTT. Supplemented by reference TRBV19 and TRBJ1-1, the full variable domain reads DGGITQSPKYLFRKEGQNVTLSCEQNLNHDAMYWYRQDPGQGLRLIYYSQIVNDFQKGDIAEGYSVSREKKESFPLTVTSAQKNPTAFYLCASNEGGLGTEAFFGQGTRLTVV.

In its sample, this clone was seen a few times. This chain uses TRBV27 with TRBJ1-5; D remains ambiguous. The germline gives CDR1 MNHEY, CDR2 SMNVEV (reference sequence). V lost 1 base and J lost 4, with 8 bases in between. The CDR3 covers 14 residues. This CDR3 is CASSLFAGNQPQHF. As DNA, the CDR3 is TGTGCCAGCAGTTTATTTGCAGGAAATCAGCCCCAGCATTTT.

This clone was found once. Other DNA sequences in this specimen translate into the identical CDR3. The rearrangement links TRBV6-5 to TRBJ1-1; D not certain. The V gene's germline CDR1 is MNHEY and CDR2 SVGAGI. The CDR3 has 13 residues. The ends were cut back, 5 bases at V and 0 bases at J, with 7 bases in the middle. The CDR3: CASSLRMNTEAFF. The CDR3 bases are TGTGCCAGCAGTCTCAGAATGAACACTGAAGCTTTCTTT.

V usage is TRBV6-5 and J usage is TRBJ2-4, with no clear D. This CDR3 region has 13 residues. Germline values: CDR1 MNHEY, CDR2 SVGAGI. With 2 bases removed from V and 10 bases from J, the gap between germline ends came to 12 bases. DNA of the CDR3: TGTGCCAGCAGTTACACAACGAACCGTATTCAGTACTTC. Its protein product is CASSYTTNRIQYF.

This chain uses TRBV5-6 with TRBJ2-7; D is undetermined. This CDR3 is 14 amino acids long. V was pared by 4 bases and J by 7 bases, with 18 bases between. Germline loops: CDR1 SGHDT, CDR2 YYEEEE. The DNA of the CDR3 is TGTGCCAGCAGCCAGTATATCTACTACGAGGAGCAGTACTTC. Translating gives CASSQYIYYEEQYF. Full variable domain (remainder filled in from reference TRBV5-6 and TRBJ2-7): DAGVTQSPTHLIKTRGQQVTLRCSPKSGHDTVSWYQQALGQGPQFIFQYYEEEERQRGNFPDRFSGHQFPNYSSELNVNALLLGDSALYLCASSQYIYYEEQYFGPGTRLTVT.

The V call is TRBV15, the J call TRBJ2-3, with a possible D match to TRBD1 (6 bases). The CDR3 extends over 14 amino acids. Trimming shortened V by 0 bases and J by 6 bases, and 10 bases separated the two germline ends. Germline V gene lookup returns CDR1 LNHNV and CDR2 YYDKDF (reference sequence). CDR3 bases: TGTGCCACCAGCAGAGATCAGGGGCCGGATACGCAGTATTTT. This gives the protein CATSRDQGPDTQYF.

V and J are TRBV28 and TRBJ2-7; TRBD1 might be the D (6 bases). The CDR3 extends over 14 amino acids. The V gene's germline CDR1 is MDHEN and CDR2 SYDVKM. V was pared by 0 bases and J by 4 bases, with 10 bases between. The CDR3 sequence is CASSLWDRLYEQYF. For the CDR3, the DNA is TGTGCCAGCAGTTTATGGGACAGACTTTACGAGCAGTACTTC.

V gene TRBV30 combines with J gene TRBJ2-7; TRBD1 matches 9 bases. The CDR3 runs 11 residues. The J segment lost 9 bases and the V segment lost 1 base, leaving 1 base of the junction unmatched. Germline V gene data show CDR1 as GTSNPN and CDR2 as SVGIG (reference sequence). The CDR3 region has the DNA TGTGCCTGGAGTGGACAGGGGGGGCAGTACTTC. Amino acid sequence: CAWSGQGGQYF. Full variable domain (rest looked up from reference TRBV30 and TRBJ2-7): SQTIHQWPATLVQPVGSPLSLECTVEGTSNPNLYWYRQAAGRGLQLLFYSVGIGQISSEVPQNLSASRPQDRQFILSSKKLLLSDSGFYLCAWSGQGGQYFGPGTRLTVT.

The chain recombines TRBV6-2 or TRBV6-3 with TRBJ2-7, with 11 nucleotides matching TRBD1. The trim removed 0 bases at V and 5 bases at J, leaving 6 bases unmatched. The length of the CDR3 is 16 residues. CDR1 is MNHEY, CDR2 SVGEGT, per germline. CDR3 in amino acids: CASSYSTGTGGNEQYF. CDR3 nucleotides: TGTGCCAGCAGTTACTCCACCGGGACAGGGGGTAACGAGCAGTACTTC.

This clone has more than one count but fewer than ten. The chain employs TRBV7-3 and TRBJ2-1; the match to TRBD2 covers 14 bases. V lost 3 bases, J lost 6 bases, and 10 bases stayed unmatched. The CDR3 has 18 amino acids. From germline, CDR1 is SGHTA and CDR2 FQGTGA. CDR3 coding DNA: TGTGCCAGCAGCTTCTCCAAGTCCGGGACTAGCGGGAGCAATGAGCAGTTCTTC. Its protein product is CASSFSKSGTSGSNEQFF.

This clone was recorded once. The V and J genes are TRBV5-1 and TRBJ2-3, with D maybe TRBD1 (6 bases). Germline V lookup: CDR1 SGHRS, CDR2 YFSETQ. V dropped 2 bases and J dropped 0 bases, with 7 bases sitting between them. The CDR3 is 14 residues long. CDR3 DNA: TGCGCCAGCAGCTTAGGGGGAAGCACAGATACGCAGTATTTT. It translates to CASSLGGSTDTQYF.

This chain connects TRBV5-4 to TRBJ1-3; D is uncertain. Germline assignment: CDR1 SGHNT and CDR2 YYREEE (reference sequence). The CDR3 contains 15 residues. V lost 0 bases, J lost 0 bases, and 7 bases lay in between. CDR3 bases: TGTGCCAGCAGCTTGGAGGCGGGCTCTGGAAACACCATATATTTT. It is translated as CASSLEAGSGNTIYF. The whole variable domain, filled in from reference TRBV5-4 and TRBJ1-3, reads ETGVTQSPTHLIKTRGQQVTLRCSSQSGHNTVSWYQQALGQGPQFIFQYYREEENGRGNFPPRFSGLQFPNYSSELNVNALELDDSALYLCASSLEAGSGNTIYFGEGSWLTVV.

The rearrangement links TRBV6-5 to TRBJ2-5; D is unclear. This CDR3 comprises 11 residues. Trimming took off 6 bases at V and 5 bases at J, with 7 bases between the two ends. Germline V lookup: CDR1 MNHEY, CDR2 SVGAGI. CDR3 amino acids: CASSRRETQYF. The CDR3 DNA reads TGTGCCAGCAGCCGGCGGGAGACCCAGTACTTC.

This sequence joins TRBV5-5 and TRBJ1-1, with D maybe TRBD1 (6 bases). Trimming removed 4 bases at V and 0 bases at J, with 13 bases between. Germline loops: CDR1 SGHKS, CDR2 YYEKEE (reference sequence). This CDR3 has 15 amino acids. Here the CDR3 DNA reads TGTGCCAGCAGCGACAACAGGGCCTTGAACACTGAAGCTTTCTTT. Amino acid sequence: CASSDNRALNTEAFF.

CDR3 in DNA: TGCGCCAGCAGCTTGTCTAGTGACGGCTACACCTTC. It yields the protein CASSLSSDGYTF. This chain uses TRBV5-1 with TRBJ1-2, with D unresolved. The V and J ends lost 1 base and 8 bases respectively, with 9 bases between them. This CDR3 comprises 12 residues. Germline-derived CDR1 and CDR2 are SGHRS and YFSETQ.